Described below is a single TCR beta chain sequence and its context. Its antigen remains undetermined. Within one base of it there is no much larger clone, and no base qualities were kept. This entry belongs to a study of post-analysis software for immune sequencing data (dated by TCRdb to the mid-2010s). Regarding the study in general: Disease courses on record covered relapsing-remitting, secondary progressive and progressive-relapsing multiple sclerosis, though some patients had no subtype annotation. The patient repertoires were set against about 12 previously published healthy control repertoires from donors whose ages ranged from 6 to 25 years. A subset of samples was prepared in parallel using single-end sample barcoding, then pooled and co-amplified after Illumina adapter ligation.

To demonstrate the VDJtools post-analysis software, TCR beta repertoires were profiled from the peripheral blood of 13 young patients with multiple sclerosis. Multiple sclerosis patients were children and adolescents aged roughly 6 to 15 years. Receptors were amplified or captured by PCR. Instrument used: Illumina HiSeq 2500. To reduce PCR and sequencing biases, unique molecular identifiers were incorporated into the TCR beta cDNA libraries. Roughly 0.5 million cDNA molecules were obtained per 1 to 10 million input T cells, so each molecule approximated one T cell. The same protocol used for the earlier healthy control dataset was applied to prepare and sequence the patient libraries. Samples belonging to the same batch were prepared together, multiplexed and sequenced on a shared HiSeq lane. As for the authors' bioinformatics: Raw barcoded reads were processed with MIGEC, discarding single-read molecular identifier groups before consensus assembly and CDR3 extraction. Clonotype tables were post-analysed with VDJtools, and diversity was normalized by down-sampling all datasets to the smallest sample size. To correct batch-related cross-sample contamination, repertoire overlap clustering matched CDR3 amino acid sequences but not nucleotide sequences. TCRdb itself trimmed the public reads at Q25 with fastp, ran MiXCR and retained productive beta chains. All rows with the same CDR3 protein become a single entry with the most common DNA and genes. What appears here as the V and J calls and clone size reflects TCRdb's work, not the paper's. The sample table records a few hundred thousand distinct CDR3 sequences; roughly 45% of these occur just once. Of the sample, about 12% falls within the top ten clones.

After removal of 6 bases from V and 3 bases from J, the junction retains 11 bases not matched to a gene. Including cysteine and phenylalanine, the CDR3 has 14 amino acids. Only the CDR3 part of the read is kept: 42 bases, read in frame from the first base. CDR1 DFQATT and CDR2 SNEGSKA are derived from the germline V gene (reference sequence). Paper-wide results and their limitations: Significantly lower normalized Chao1 diversity was found in multiple sclerosis patients than in controls, suggesting substantial peripheral T-cell clonal expansion. Direct clustering with F measure revealed strong co-clustering of samples prepared in the same batch, which led to a batch-effect correction. The control group was slightly older than the multiple sclerosis patient group. Patients showed significantly higher frequencies than controls for roughly five TRBV segments, among them TRBV5-6, TRBV5-1 and TRBV20-1.

Recombination joined TRBV20-1 with TRBJ2-7, with 7 bases in between that match TRBD2. This TCR derives from a girl between 10 and 17 years old with multiple sclerosis. The specimen was blood. The CDR3 protein: CSAHFSGPNYEQYF. The nucleotide sequence reads TGCAGTGCCCATTTTAGCGGGCCCAACTACGAGCAGTACTTC.